Listed below are T cell receptor beta chains from one sample, sequenced in a study of T-cell reconstitution after alpha-beta-depleted transplantation in children. One entry per CDR3 protein results from TCRdb running MiXCR on the PCR reads. The repertoire holds roughly 400,000 distinct CDR3 sequences, around 21% seen once, with over 3.5% in the top ten. This sample comprised PBMCs from the stem cell graft donor, obtained from the stem cell graft. All receptors come from a human donor who donated a stem cell graft to a child with acute myeloid leukemia. Each CDR3 is given with its conserved first and last residue. A D gene is named only where the DNA matches it firmly. Clone size, where shown, is once, few, many, or a class for clones that have expanded.

>.|TRBV15|TRBJ2-3|TRBD2
CATSRDAGGSADTQYF
TGTGCCACCAGCAGAGATGCAGGCGGGAGTGCGGATACGCAGTATTTT
>.|TRBV7-9|TRBJ2-7|TRBD2
CASSLPGTSQYEQYF
TGTGCCAGCAGCTTGCCTGGGACTAGCCAGTACGAGCAGTACTTC
>.|TRBV5-1|TRBJ2-1|TRBD1
CASSKDRAAYNEQFF
TGCGCCAGCAGCAAAGACAGGGCTGCCTACAATGAGCAGTTCTTC
>few|TRBV29-1|TRBJ1-6|TRBD1
CSVADRGNNSPLHF
TGCAGCGTGGCGGACAGGGGGAATAATTCACCCCTCCACTTT
>few|TRBV27|TRBJ2-1|TRBD2
CASSPGDGRDNEQFF
TGTGCCAGCAGCCCGGGGGACGGGAGGGACAATGAGCAGTTCTTC
>few|TRBV3-1|TRBJ2-2|.
CASSQARRGRDTGELFF
TGTGCCAGCAGCCAAGCACGGCGGGGACGGGACACCGGGGAGCTGTTTTTT
>.|TRBV9|TRBJ2-3|.
CASSPGGDPPVDTQYF
TGTGCCAGCAGCCCCGGAGGGGACCCACCAGTAGATACGCAGTATTTT
>.|TRBV5-1|TRBJ2-1|.
CASSPGALSSYNEQFF
TGCGCCAGCAGCCCGGGGGCCCTAAGCTCCTACAATGAGCAGTTCTTC
>.|TRBV14|TRBJ1-5|.
CASSQGGHQPQHF
TGTGCCAGCAGCCAAGGGGGCCATCAGCCCCAGCATTTT
>.|TRBV7-9|TRBJ1-3|.
CASSRTDGNTIYF
TGTGCCAGCAGCCGGACAGACGGAAACACCATATATTTT
>.|TRBV3-1|TRBJ2-1|.
CASSQDRASGEQFF
TGTGCCAGCAGCCAAGATAGGGCCTCGGGTGAGCAGTTCTTC
>few|TRBV5-1|TRBJ2-7|.
CASSLPGDEQYF
TGCGCCAGCAGCCTCCCAGGGGACGAGCAGTACTTC
>many|TRBV12-3/TRBV12-4|TRBJ1-2|TRBD1
CASSLAGGIYGYTF
TGTGCCAGCAGTTTGGCAGGGGGGATCTATGGCTACACCTTC
>few|TRBV10-3|TRBJ2-1|TRBD2
CAIAQREGVQGEQFF
TGTGCCATCGCCCAGCGGGAGGGCGTACAGGGTGAGCAGTTCTTC
>many|TRBV7-2|TRBJ2-3|TRBD2
CASSPGLAADTQYF
TGTGCCAGCAGTCCCGGACTAGCGGCAGATACGCAGTATTTT
>.|TRBV6-2/TRBV6-3|TRBJ2-1|TRBD1
CASSTLQGVSYNEQFF
TGTGCCAGCAGTACGCTACAGGGGGTCTCCTACAATGAGCAGTTCTTC
>few|TRBV25-1|TRBJ2-7|.
CASSASDTASYEQYF
TGTGCCAGCAGTGCCTCGGATACGGCCTCCTACGAGCAGTACTTC
>few|TRBV10-3|TRBJ2-3|TRBD2
CAISGELAGIVDTQYF
TGTGCCATCAGTGGGGAGTTAGCGGGAATAGTTGATACGCAGTATTTT
>.|TRBV29-1|TRBJ2-2|.
CSVLEAPVNTGELFF
TGCAGCGTTTTAGAGGCCCCCGTGAACACCGGGGAGCTGTTTTTT
>few|TRBV20-1|TRBJ2-3|TRBD2
CSARVAGVLDTQYF
TGCAGTGCTAGAGTGGCGGGAGTGCTAGATACGCAGTATTTT
>.|TRBV5-1|TRBJ2-6|TRBD1
CASSQGQGAGANVLTF
TGCGCCAGCAGCCAGGGACAGGGGGCTGGGGCCAACGTCCTGACTTTC
>few|TRBV5-5|TRBJ2-7|TRBD2
CASSQTGLAGNEQYF
TGTGCCAGCAGCCAAACCGGACTAGCGGGTAACGAGCAGTACTTC
>.|TRBV7-8|TRBJ1-2|.
CASSPRGSLNYGYTF
TGTGCCAGCAGCCCTCGGGGCAGCCTCAACTATGGCTACACCTTC
>.|TRBV5-1|TRBJ2-3|.
CASSLKQGFDTQYF
TGCGCCAGCAGCTTGAAGCAGGGTTTTGATACGCAGTATTTT
>many|TRBV20-1|TRBJ2-2|TRBD1
CSARTGTLSTGELFF
TGCAGTGCCAGGACAGGGACGCTCAGCACCGGGGAGCTGTTTTTT
>.|TRBV20-1|TRBJ2-3|TRBD2
CSARVTSGSLLDTQYF
TGCAGTGCGCGGGTCACTAGCGGGAGTTTGCTAGATACGCAGTATTTT
>few|TRBV27|TRBJ2-7|TRBD1
CASSPLRGREQYF
TGTGCCAGCAGTCCGCTCAGGGGGCGCGAGCAGTACTTC
>few|TRBV20-1|TRBJ2-3|TRBD2
CSATSGRLYTQYF
TGCAGTGCTACTAGCGGGAGATTATATACGCAGTATTTT
>.|TRBV6-4|TRBJ1-1|TRBD1
CASSVQGDTEAFF
TGTGCCAGCAGTGTTCAGGGGGACACTGAAGCTTTCTTT
>few|TRBV7-2|TRBJ2-7|.
CASSLDRSEQYF
TGTGCCAGCAGCTTGGACAGAAGCGAGCAGTACTTC
>.|TRBV10-2|TRBJ1-1|.
CASSEPLEVNTEAFF
TGCGCCAGCAGTGAACCCCTAGAGGTAAACACTGAAGCTTTCTTT
>few|TRBV30|TRBJ2-7|.
CAWSGPGRREEQYF
TGTGCCTGGAGCGGCCCGGGCCGGAGGGAAGAGCAGTACTTC
>.|TRBV29-1|TRBJ1-5|.
CSVSNASDGPQPQHF
TGCAGCGTGTCTAATGCATCGGACGGGCCGCAGCCCCAGCATTTT
>.|TRBV20-1|TRBJ2-1|.
CSAGPPWAPTYNEQFF
TGCAGTGCTGGGCCTCCTTGGGCGCCAACCTACAATGAGCAGTTCTTC
>.|TRBV5-1|TRBJ1-2|.
CASSLDAWQGDGYTF
TGCGCCAGCAGCTTGGACGCGTGGCAGGGAGATGGCTACACCTTC
>.|TRBV28|TRBJ1-4|.
CASSPTHSTNEKLFF
TGTGCCAGCAGTCCCACACATTCAACTAATGAAAAACTGTTTTTT
>few|TRBV6-1|TRBJ2-5|.
CASSRNGYDQETQYF
TGTGCCAGCAGCCGAAACGGGTACGACCAAGAGACCCAGTACTTC
>.|TRBV14|TRBJ2-1|.
CASSPQPGPYNEQFF
TGTGCCAGCAGCCCACAACCGGGACCATACAATGAGCAGTTCTTC
>many|TRBV29-1|TRBJ2-2|.
CSVLGAGELFF
TGCAGCGTATTAGGGGCCGGGGAGCTGTTTTTT
>.|TRBV27|TRBJ2-7|.
CASRGTLAYEQYF
TGTGCCAGCAGAGGGACCTTAGCCTACGAGCAGTACTTC
>.|TRBV19|TRBJ2-1|TRBD2
CASSIRPGLASYNEQFF
TGTGCCAGTAGTATTCGGCCGGGACTAGCGAGCTACAATGAGCAGTTCTTC
>.|TRBV28|TRBJ2-3|TRBD2
CASKSGGGTDTQYF
TGTGCCAGCAAGTCGGGAGGGGGCACAGATACGCAGTATTTT
>few|TRBV12-3/TRBV12-4|TRBJ2-7|.
CASSSFLYEQYF
TGTGCCAGCAGTTCCTTTCTCTACGAGCAGTACTTC
>many|TRBV20-1|TRBJ1-5|TRBD1
CSASRDRFNQPQHF
TGCAGTGCTAGTAGGGACAGATTCAATCAGCCCCAGCATTTT
>few|TRBV5-1|TRBJ1-1|.
CASRPPDSPNTEAFF
TGCGCCAGCAGGCCCCCGGACAGTCCGAACACTGAAGCTTTCTTT
>.|TRBV12-3/TRBV12-4|TRBJ2-4|TRBD1
CASTLGTGGVGIQYF
TGTGCCAGCACCCTCGGGACAGGGGGCGTGGGCATTCAGTACTTC
>.|TRBV29-1|TRBJ2-5|.
CSLTGNNQETQYF
TGCAGCTTAACAGGGAATAACCAAGAGACCCAGTACTTC
>many|TRBV15|TRBJ1-5|TRBD1
CATSRRRDRLGNQPQHF
TGTGCCACCAGCAGACGACGGGACAGGCTTGGCAATCAGCCCCAGCATTTT
>few|TRBV20-1|TRBJ1-1|TRBD1
CSARDLTGVYMNTEAFF
TGCAGTGCTAGAGATCTTACAGGGGTCTACATGAACACTGAAGCTTTCTTT
>many|TRBV6-5|TRBJ2-2|.
CASSYEGGVRELFF
TGTGCCAGCAGTTACGAGGGAGGCGTGAGGGAGCTGTTTTTT
>.|TRBV12-3/TRBV12-4|TRBJ1-5|.
CASSLHVRGGQPQHF
TGTGCCAGCAGCCTCCATGTCAGGGGAGGCCAGCCCCAGCATTTT
>.|TRBV30|TRBJ2-7|TRBD1
CAWAFPGQGFTYEQYF
TGTGCCTGGGCGTTTCCGGGACAGGGGTTCACCTACGAGCAGTACTTC
>.|TRBV4-3|TRBJ2-1|TRBD2
CASSHELAGGPYSYNEQFF
TGCGCCAGCAGCCACGAACTAGCGGGAGGGCCCTATTCCTACAATGAGCAGTTCTTC
>few|TRBV6-5|TRBJ2-7|TRBD1
CASKKQGAYEQYF
TGTGCCAGCAAAAAACAGGGGGCCTACGAGCAGTACTTC
>many|TRBV27|TRBJ2-3|.
CASSLGLHAVDTQYF
TGTGCCAGCAGTTTGGGACTTCACGCTGTGGATACGCAGTATTTT
>.|TRBV3-1|TRBJ1-4|.
CASSQVGATNEKLFF
TGTGCCAGCAGCCAAGTAGGCGCAACTAATGAAAAACTGTTTTTT
>few|TRBV4-3|TRBJ2-2|.
CASSQEIIPGPKGGELFF
TGCGCCAGCAGCCAAGAGATTATTCCTGGCCCAAAGGGGGGGGAGCTGTTTTTT
>.|TRBV4-2|TRBJ1-5|.
CASSQNGGNQPQHF
TGTGCCAGCAGCCAAAACGGGGGAAACCAGCCCCAGCATTTT